The TCR beta chain described here comes from a study of beta chain features in type 1 diabetes. This CDR3 contains 14 residues. Germline loops: CDR1 LGHNA, CDR2 YNFKEQ. This clone was seen a few times. All of the isolated RNA was reverse transcribed, so expressed TCRB transcripts were sequenced. The protocol was immunoSEQ multiplex PCR, while the TCRdb copy is restricted to in-frame clones and leaves out a portion. Of roughly 400,000 clones detected, roughly 16% appear once; the ten largest clones hold 0.019%. This chain links TRBV4-2 with TRBJ2-5; a possible D gene is TRBD1 (5 bases). The J call may be mistaken, given a closer DNA end match to TRBJ2-7. What was sequenced was naive CD4+ T cells from blood. The sequence was obtained from a woman aged 18-29 years in good health. The CDR3 protein is CASSGQGSSYEQYF. The DNA of the CDR3 is TGTGCCAGCAGCGGTCAGGGAAGCTCCTACGAGCAGTACTTC.